This T cell receptor beta chain derives from a study of STAT3 mutations in large granular lymphocyte leukemia. About the research overall: Roughly half the longitudinally sequenced T-LGLL patients had canonical STAT3 mutations. Immunosuppressive therapy was given to more than half of T-LGLL patients. Whole-study results and caveats: Every T-LGLL patient had at least one immunodominant TCRbeta clonotype. Suggested: STAT3 mutation was not the ancestral event for these clonal expansions.

In regard to this clone: Antigen specificity is unknown.

Germline-derived CDR1 and CDR2 are WSHSY and SAAADI. The CDR3 consists of 15 residues. The ends were cut back, 4 bases at V and 2 bases at J, with 12 bases in the middle. Generated by immunoSEQ multiplex PCR, the TCRdb table keeps only in-frame clones and is missing some. The profile covers 3,500 to 4,500 clones, with approximately 40% appearing a single time and approximately 85% taken by the ten largest. The chain uses TRBV10-2 and TRBJ1-3; no definite D call. This receptor was obtained from a man between 60 and 70 years old with T-cell large granular lymphocyte leukemia. Some clones in this sample may be carry-over from other donors' samples. Sequenced material: peripheral blood mononuclear cells. The CDR3 spells CASSGQTLTGNTIYF. In DNA form, the CDR3 reads TGCGCCAGCAGTGGGCAGACCCTTACTGGAAACACCATATATTTT.